Below, 20 T cell receptor beta chains from the same sample are listed, as sequenced in a study of T cell responses to AZD1222 COVID-19 vaccine. TCRdb keeps only in-frame clones here, not all; method: immunoSEQ multiplex PCR. Here the sample spans about 130,000 clones, approximately 87% being singletons. The specimen comprised peripheral blood, sampled on day 0 of AZD1222 vaccination. The receptors derive from an adult in good health.

The chain carries TRBV9 and TRBJ1-2; 12 bases are shared with TRBD1. J was trimmed by 6 bases and V by 4 bases; bases with no gene match: 7. This CDR3 spans 15 amino acids. CDR1 is SGDLS, CDR2 YYNGEE, per germline. DNA of the CDR3: TGTGCCAGCAGCCGGGGCGGGACAGGGGGCAATGGCTACACCTTC. It is translated as CASSRGGTGGNGYTF.

The genes are TRBV2 and TRBJ1-6; D gene uncertain. The V end was cut by 7 bases, the J end by 3 bases, with 7 bases between. The germline gives CDR1 SNHLY, CDR2 FYNNEI. The CDR3 consists of 13 residues. The CDR3 loop reads CASNGDYNSPLHF. The CDR3 nucleotides read TGTGCCAGCAACGGAGACTATAATTCACCCCTCCACTTT. Combining the CDR3 with reference TRBV2 and TRBJ1-6 gives the whole variable domain EPEVTQTPSHQVTQMGQEVILRCVPISNHLYFYWYRQILGQKVEFLVSFYNNEISEKSEIFDDQFSVERPDGSNFTLKIRSTKLEDSAMYFCASNGDYNSPLHFGNGTRLTVT.

CDR3 coding DNA: TGTGCCAGCAGCACAAATGGGGGGGCCAACTATGGCTACACCTTC. It codes for CASSTNGGANYGYTF. The rearrangement links TRBV5-8 to TRBJ1-2; possibly TRBD1 for D (6 bases). The CDR3 totals 15 residues. Germline V gene sequence: CDR1 SGHTS, CDR2 YDEGEE. Between the trimmed V and J ends, which lost 4 bases and 2 bases, there was a span of 15 bases.

This sequence joins TRBV11-3 and TRBJ2-1; D unresolved. The V gene's germline CDR1 is SGHNT and CDR2 YENEEA. V dropped 2 bases and J dropped 0 bases, with 11 bases sitting between them. The CDR3 has 16 amino acids. This chain's CDR3 is CASSLSTSSSYNEQFF. As DNA, the CDR3 is TGTGCCAGCAGCTTATCCACGAGCAGCTCCTACAATGAGCAGTTCTTC.

This chain uses TRBV7-2 with TRBJ2-7, with 15 bases fitting TRBD2. Germline CDR1 is SGHTA and CDR2 is FQGNSA. Trimming at V came to 5 bases and at J to 5 bases, leaving 10 bases not matched to a gene. CDR3 length: 17 amino acids. CDR3 amino acids: CASSVNTGLAGGDEQYF. For the CDR3, the DNA is TGTGCCAGCAGCGTTAATACGGGACTAGCGGGAGGAGACGAGCAGTACTTC.

This chain connects TRBV18 to TRBJ2-7, with TRBD2 as a possible D gene (6 bases). CDR1 and CDR2 (germline): KGHSH, LQKENI. The CDR3 has 12 amino acids. V was pared by 4 bases and J by 2 bases, with 6 bases between. This CDR3 is CASSRGAYEQYF. CDR3 in DNA: TGTGCCAGCTCACGCGGGGCCTACGAGCAGTACTTC.

J is TRBJ2-7 and V is TRBV4-2; D is ambiguous. The CDR3 is 14 amino acids. With 1 base removed from V and 6 bases from J, the gap between germline ends came to 13 bases. Germline-derived CDR1 and CDR2 are LGHNA and YNFKEQ. The CDR3 loop reads CASSQGDLASEQYF. DNA for the CDR3: TGTGCCAGCAGCCAAGGCGATCTCGCCTCCGAGCAGTACTTC.

The J gene is TRBJ1-2, the V gene TRBV27; D is possibly TRBD1 (5 bases). The CDR3 contains 14 residues. Deletions cut 0 bases from V and 4 bases from J, with 9 bases between. Per germline, CDR1 MNHEY and CDR2 SMNVEV (reference sequence). The chain's CDR3 is CASSLSEGSYGYTF. The CDR3 coding sequence is TGTGCCAGCAGTTTATCCGAGGGGAGCTATGGCTACACCTTC.

The chain carries TRBV4-1 and TRBJ1-6, with D tentatively TRBD1 (5 bases). Germline V CDR1 and CDR2: MGHRA, YSYEKL. This CDR3 spans 15 amino acids. V lost 0 bases and J lost 10, with 13 bases in between. As DNA, the CDR3 is TGCGCCAGCAGCCAAGATTTTCAGGGAAACTCACCCCTCCACTTT. Residues: CASSQDFQGNSPLHF.

This chain connects TRBV12-3 or TRBV12-4 to TRBJ2-3; D gene uncertain. The CDR3 has 12 residues. V was clipped by 7 bases and J by 1 base, with 6 bases between them. Here the CDR3 DNA reads TGTGCCAGCAAACGGGGCACAGATACGCAGTATTTT. This gives the protein CASKRGTDTQYF.

This sequence joins TRBV6-5 and TRBJ2-3, with no clear D. Germline lookup yields CDR1 MNHEY and CDR2 SVGAGI. Between the trimmed V and J ends, which lost 6 bases and 15 bases, there was a span of 22 bases. This CDR3 is 13 amino acids long. CDR3 nucleotides: TGTGCCAGCAGACCGGGCGTCCGAGCGCGCCAATATTTT. Its protein product is CASRPGVRARQYF.

The gene calls are TRBV19 and TRBJ1-1; D is unresolved. Per germline, CDR1 LNHDA and CDR2 SQIVND (reference sequence). The V end lost 7 bases, the J end lost 1 base, and 16 bases lay between the germline ends. CDR3 length: 15 residues. CDR3 nucleotide sequence: TGTGCCAGTATAGAATCGTCGTCGGGGAACACTGAAGCTTTCTTT. It yields the protein CASIESSSGNTEAFF. The full variable domain, completed using reference TRBV19 and TRBJ1-1, is DGGITQSPKYLFRKEGQNVTLSCEQNLNHDAMYWYRQDPGQGLRLIYYSQIVNDFQKGDIAEGYSVSREKKESFPLTVTSAQKNPTAFYLCASIESSSGNTEAFFGQGTRLTVV.

The chain joins TRBV11-2 to TRBJ2-3, with D perhaps matching TRBD2 (7 bases). The CDR3 runs to 14 residues. Trimming left V 6 bases short and J 3 bases short, with 13 bases between. CDR1 and CDR2 (germline): SGHAT, FQNNGV. Here the CDR3 reads CASSWRGGTDTQYF. Here the CDR3 DNA reads TGTGCCAGCAGTTGGAGGGGGGGGACAGATACGCAGTATTTT.

This sequence joins TRBV5-1 and TRBJ1-1, with 8 bases matching TRBD1. The CDR3 contains 16 residues. V lost 0 bases and J lost 1; bases outside the gene matches: 5. CDR1 and CDR2 from the germline V gene are SGHRS and YFSETQ. CDR3 amino acids: CASSLGSGTGNTEAFF. CDR3 bases: TGCGCCAGCAGCTTGGGCTCTGGGACAGGGAACACTGAAGCTTTCTTT. The whole variable domain, remainder taken from reference TRBV5-1 and TRBJ1-1, is KAGVTQTPRYLIKTRGQQVTLSCSPISGHRSVSWYQQTPGQGLQFLFEYFSETQRNKGNFPGRFSGRQFSNSRSEMNVSTLELGDSALYLCASSLGSGTGNTEAFFGQGTRLTVV.

This clone has just one count. The genes are TRBV28 and TRBJ2-1; a weak D match, TRBD2 (5 bases). Trimming pared 4 bases from V and 5 bases from J, leaving 18 bases between. The CDR3 has 16 residues. Germline CDR1 and CDR2: MDHEN and SYDVKM. CDR3 region: CASSSGIGEADNEQFF. The CDR3 nucleotides are TGTGCCAGCAGTTCCGGTATCGGGGAAGCCGACAATGAGCAGTTCTTC.

The chain links TRBV7-9 to TRBJ2-7; 11 bases match TRBD2. Trimming removed 5 bases from V and 2 bases from J; junction bases left unmatched: 5. The CDR3 contains 15 residues. Germline V gives CDR1 SEHNR, CDR2 FQNEAQ (reference sequence). In DNA form, the CDR3 reads TGTGCCAGCAGCCCAAGACTAGCGGGGACCTACGAGCAGTACTTC. This gives the protein CASSPRLAGTYEQYF. Full variable domain (missing parts from reference TRBV7-9 and TRBJ2-7): DTGVSQNPRHKITKRGQNVTFRCDPISEHNRLYWYRQTLGQGPEFLTYFQNEAQLEKSRLLSDRFSAERPKGSFSTLEIQRTEQGDSAMYLCASSPRLAGTYEQYFGPGTRLTVT.

The chain employs TRBV7-6 and TRBJ1-3; a possible D gene is TRBD1 (5 bases). The CDR3 extends over 16 amino acids. The V and J ends lost 2 bases and 0 bases respectively, with 11 bases between them. Germline CDR1 reads SGHVS; CDR2 reads FNYEAQ. This chain's CDR3 is CASSLSGINSGNTIYF. CDR3 sequence (DNA): TGTGCCAGCAGCTTATCAGGGATTAACTCTGGAAACACCATATATTTT. Using reference TRBV7-6 and TRBJ1-3 for the parts outside the CDR3, the full variable domain is GAGVSQSPRYKVTKRGQDVALRCDPISGHVSLYWYRQALGQGPEFLTYFNYEAQQDKSGLPNDRFSAERPEGSISTLTIQRTEQRDSAMYRCASSLSGINSGNTIYFGEGSWLTVV.

The chain combines TRBV30 with TRBJ1-2, with D possibly being TRBD1 (5 bases). The V gene lost 2 bases and the J gene lost 3 bases, with 7 bases spanning the gap. The germline gives CDR1 GTSNPN, CDR2 SVGIG (reference sequence). This CDR3 region has 12 residues. The CDR3 region is CAWSTRDYGYTF. The CDR3, as DNA: TGTGCCTGGAGTACCAGGGACTATGGCTACACCTTC.

This rearrangement joins TRBV5-6 to TRBJ2-7, with 12 bases lining up with TRBD1. Germline CDR1 SGHDT, CDR2 YYEEEE. J was trimmed by 10 bases and V by 0 bases; bases with no gene match: 11. The CDR3 has 16 residues. CDR3 coding DNA: TGTGCCAGCAGCTTGGTGGGGGGACAGGGGGCGGTCCGACAGTACTTC. Encoded protein: CASSLVGGQGAVRQYF.

The chain has TRBV21-1 and TRBJ1-1; the listed D gene, TRBD1, was not tested against the DNA. TRBV21-1 is a pseudogene locus. There are 16 residues in the CDR3. CDR3 in DNA: TGTGCCAGCAGCAAAGAAAAGGGGATCATGAACACTGAAGCTTTCTTT. Translation gives CASSKEKGIMNTEAFF.